The T cell receptor (beta chain) described here comes from a study of tumor and adjacent non-tumor tissue in lung cancer. Study background: There were around eleven adenocarcinoma, a couple of squamous cell carcinoma and 1 small cell lung cancer cases. Aged about 31 to 80 years, patients included roughly eleven men and about 5 women with stage I to III disease.

For this clonotype: The junction shows a germline mismatch at one end, possibly a read error.

CDR1 and CDR2 from the germline V gene are MNHNY and SVGAGI (reference sequence). This CDR3 has 18 residues. A modified ARM-PCR protocol with three rounds of nested PCR amplified TCRbeta. TCRdb analysed the multiplex PCR reads with MiXCR anew, one entry per CDR3 protein. This sample yields 40,000 to 45,000 distinct CDR3 sequences, of which roughly 60% are seen a single time; over 40% belongs to the top ten. The template was RNA from unsorted bulk tissue. This non-tumor lung sample came from over 3 cm beyond the tumor edge. The chain has TRBV6-6 and TRBJ1-1; 11 nucleotides agree with TRBD1. The sequenced material came from distant non-tumor lung tissue. This receptor was taken from a man in his fifties or sixties with non-small cell lung cancer. The CDR3 protein is CASSCHPRTGGVNIEAFF. The CDR3 DNA follows: TGTGCCAGCAGTTGCCACCCCCGGACAGGGGGCGTGAACATTGAAGCTTTCTTT.